The 26 T cell receptor beta chains below were found in one sample sequenced in a study of cytomegalovirus exposure and HLA in healthy donors. 13 Jbeta primers and 60 Vbeta primers were used for the PCR. The assay was immunoSEQ multiplex PCR, and TCRdb's table has in-frame clones only and misses some. The sample holds approximately 280,000 clones, 70% to 90% seen once. Sample: PBMCs. Receptors were obtained from a man aged 35 to 55 in good health and CMV-seropositive.

The rearrangement uses TRBV14 and TRBJ2-7; 9 bases line up with TRBD2. CDR1 is SGHDN, CDR2 FVKESK, per germline. The CDR3 is 13 amino acids. V lost 5 bases and J lost 3; bases outside the gene matches: 2. CDR3 nucleotide sequence: TGTGCCAGCAGCGTAGCGGGAGACTACGAGCAGTACTTC. Its protein is CASSVAGDYEQYF.

The chain carries TRBV7-6 and TRBJ2-3; a possible D gene is TRBD2 (6 bases). The CDR3 has 17 amino acids. Germline V gives CDR1 SGHVS, CDR2 FNYEAQ. Trimming pared 1 base from V and 0 bases from J, leaving 14 bases between. The CDR3: CASSLEGGLLSTDTQYF. The CDR3, as DNA: TGTGCCAGCAGCTTAGAAGGCGGACTACTGAGCACAGATACGCAGTATTTT.

CDR3 DNA: TGTGCCAGCAGTGCCGGGACAGAGCGCCTACTTAACTATGGCTACACCTTC. Translation: CASSAGTERLLNYGYTF. The rearrangement links TRBV28 to TRBJ1-2, with 7 bases identical to TRBD1. J was trimmed by 1 base and V by 5 bases; bases with no gene match: 13. Per the germline V gene, CDR1 is MDHEN and CDR2 is SYDVKM. CDR3 length: 17 residues.

The genes are TRBV5-4 and TRBJ2-7; 7 nucleotides match TRBD1. Germline CDR1 SGHNT, CDR2 YYREEE (reference sequence). The CDR3 is 16 residues long. V gave up 6 bases and J gave up 2 bases; unmatched junction bases: 14. This chain's CDR3 is CASTPDFGTDAYEQYF. Here the CDR3 DNA reads TGTGCCAGCACGCCGGATTTCGGGACAGATGCCTACGAGCAGTACTTC.

The V gene is TRBV18, the J gene TRBJ1-3; TRBD1 matches at 7 bases. CDR1 is KGHSH and CDR2 is LQKENI in the germline V gene. The junction had 7 bases not matched to a gene; V was cut back by 5 bases and J by 3 bases. The CDR3 is made up of 15 amino acids. The CDR3 protein is CASSSTGQHGNTIYF. Here the CDR3 DNA reads TGTGCCAGCTCATCCACGGGACAGCATGGAAACACCATATATTTT.

This chain uses TRBV7-9 with TRBJ1-2; the D is unclear. The germline V gene has CDR1 SEHNR and CDR2 FQNEAQ (reference sequence). The CDR3 has 15 residues. V lost 0 bases to trimming and J lost 3 bases, with 11 bases between them. The chain's CDR3 is CASSLALLSDYGYTF. The CDR3 nucleotides are TGTGCCAGCAGCTTAGCGCTTCTCTCGGACTATGGCTACACCTTC.

The chain is built from TRBV27 and TRBJ2-1, with D possibly being TRBD2 (6 bases). This CDR3 has 14 residues. V was clipped by 4 bases and J by 7 bases, with 14 bases between them. From germline, CDR1 is MNHEY and CDR2 SMNVEV (reference sequence). The CDR3 nucleotides read TGTGCCAGCAGTTCGCCGGTTGGGAGGAATGAGCAGTTCTTC. Encoded protein: CASSSPVGRNEQFF.

This clone was recorded only once. V gene TRBV10-3 combines with J gene TRBJ1-2, with a weak D call TRBD1 (6 bases). This CDR3 spans 14 amino acids. Germline values: CDR1 ENHRY, CDR2 SYGVKD. Deletions cut 0 bases from V and 4 bases from J, with 9 bases between. For the CDR3, the DNA is TGTGCCATCAGTGAGTCCGGCAGGGGCTATGGCTACACCTTC. Translation: CAISESGRGYGYTF.

V is TRBV18 and J is TRBJ2-7; D may be TRBD1 (6 bases). V lost 3 bases and J lost 6, with 18 bases in between. Germline V gene lookup returns CDR1 KGHSH and CDR2 LQKENI. The CDR3 is 15 amino acids. The CDR3 here is CASSPTSDSAGEQYF. CDR3 in DNA: TGTGCCAGCTCACCCACGTCGGACAGTGCGGGCGAGCAGTACTTC. The full variable domain, rest sourced from reference TRBV18 and TRBJ2-7, is NAGVMQNPRHLVRRRGQEARLRCSPMKGHSHVYWYRQLPEEGLKFMVYLQKENIIDESGMPKERFSAEFPKEGPSILRIQQVVRGDSAAYFCASSPTSDSAGEQYFGPGTRLTVT.

This clone was seen only once. The V and J genes are TRBV29-1 and TRBJ2-7; 9 positions match TRBD2. This CDR3 has 12 residues. With V trimmed by 6 bases and J by 5 bases, 5 bases remained unmatched. Germline V lookup: CDR1 SQVTM, CDR2 ANQGSEA. CDR3 residues: CSVAGGTDEQYF. The CDR3 bases are TGCAGCGTCGCGGGGGGGACGGACGAGCAGTACTTC.

The chain couples TRBV11-2 to TRBJ2-7; possible D gene TRBD1, 5 bases. The CDR3 runs to 14 residues. V was pared by 3 bases and J by 3 bases, with 12 bases between. Germline V lookup: CDR1 SGHAT, CDR2 FQNNGV. Written as DNA, the CDR3 is TGTGCCAGCAGCTTCGACAGTTCCCTCTACGAGCAGTACTTC. Translating gives CASSFDSSLYEQYF.

The chain links TRBV19 to TRBJ2-6; D gene unclear. Between the trimmed V and J ends, which lost 7 bases and 0 bases, there was a span of 7 bases. The V gene's germline CDR1 is LNHDA and CDR2 SQIVND (reference sequence). The CDR3 sequence is 14 residues long. This CDR3 is CASNENSGANVLTF. The CDR3 DNA reads TGTGCCAGTAATGAGAACTCTGGGGCCAACGTCCTGACTTTC.

This chain connects TRBV28 to TRBJ2-1; TRBD2 matches 10 bases. The germline CDR1 and CDR2 sequences are MDHEN and SYDVKM. V trimming: 7 bases; J trimming: 6 bases; junction bases outside the gene matches: 9. The CDR3 loop spans 15 amino acids. The CDR3 DNA reads as TGTGCCAGCAACCGACTTGCTAGCGGGAGCAATGAGCAGTTCTTC. Encoded protein: CASNRLASGSNEQFF.

This rearrangement joins TRBV4-1 to TRBJ1-6, with unresolved D. Trimming took off 0 bases at V and 10 bases at J, with 16 bases between the two ends. The CDR3 consists of 16 residues. CDR1 is MGHRA and CDR2 is YSYEKL in the germline V gene. For the CDR3, the DNA is TGCGCCAGCAGCCAAGAAACTGCTGGAGGAAGGTCACCCCTCCACTTT. Amino acid sequence: CASSQETAGGRSPLHF.

V is TRBV5-1 and J is TRBJ1-5; 7 bases agree with TRBD1. Germline assignment: CDR1 SGHRS and CDR2 YFSETQ. The CDR3 runs to 14 residues. J was trimmed by 5 bases and V by 5 bases; bases with no gene match: 7. In DNA form, the CDR3 reads TGCGCCAGCAGACCGGGGACAGCTGATCAGCCCCAGCATTTT. This encodes CASRPGTADQPQHF.

V gene TRBV5-1 combines with J gene TRBJ2-1; TRBD2 matches 11 bases. Losses at the gene ends were 4 bases for V and 5 bases for J; bases not matched to a gene: 14. CDR1 and CDR2 (germline): SGHRS, YFSETQ. The CDR3 runs 18 residues. The DNA of the CDR3 is TGCGCCAGCAGCCTTTTCTACCCCACTAGCGGGAGCGACAATGAGCAGTTCTTC. It translates to CASSLFYPTSGSDNEQFF.

This clone was picked up a small number of times. This rearrangement joins TRBV28 to TRBJ1-1, with 7 bases lining up with TRBD1. J was trimmed by 4 bases and V by 6 bases; bases with no gene match: 8. This CDR3 is 14 amino acids long. Looked up from germline, CDR1 is MDHEN and CDR2 is SYDVKM. The CDR3 bases are TGTGCCAGCAGGATACAGGGGTCGGGCACTGAAGCTTTCTTT. Residues: CASRIQGSGTEAFF.

V is TRBV5-1 and J is TRBJ1-2; 7 bases align to TRBD1. The CDR3 is made up of 12 amino acids. J was trimmed by 6 bases and V by 4 bases; bases with no gene match: 3. The germline V gene has CDR1 SGHRS and CDR2 YFSETQ. CDR3: CASSHQGDGYTF. Here the CDR3 DNA reads TGCGCCAGCAGCCATCAGGGGGATGGCTACACCTTC. The whole variable domain, remainder taken from reference TRBV5-1 and TRBJ1-2, is KAGVTQTPRYLIKTRGQQVTLSCSPISGHRSVSWYQQTPGQGLQFLFEYFSETQRNKGNFPGRFSGRQFSNSRSEMNVSTLELGDSALYLCASSHQGDGYTFGSGTRLTVV.

V usage is TRBV4-1 and J usage is TRBJ2-3; TRBD1 is a possible D gene (5 bases). The CDR3 length is 19 residues. Germline assignment: CDR1 MGHRA and CDR2 YSYEKL. The V end was cut by 1 base, the J end by 2 bases, with 22 bases between. DNA for the CDR3: TGCGCCAGCAGCCAAGTGGACCGACAGACAAAAGTCCACACAGATACGCAGTATTTT. This codes for CASSQVDRQTKVHTDTQYF.

This sequence joins TRBV7-8 and TRBJ2-2; 11 bases are shared with TRBD2. CDR3 length: 16 amino acids. V shed 1 base, J shed 7 bases, and the junction held 5 bases outside the gene matches. CDR1 is SGHVS, CDR2 FQNEAQ, per germline. The CDR3 sequence is CASSLGSTSGSGELFF. CDR3 coding DNA: TGTGCCAGCAGCTTAGGATCTACTAGCGGGAGCGGGGAGCTGTTTTTT.

This chain links TRBV28 with TRBJ1-2; a weak D match, TRBD1 (6 bases). The CDR3 covers 13 residues. Germline CDR1 reads MDHEN; CDR2 reads SYDVKM. Trimming removed 4 bases at V and 5 bases at J, with 11 bases between. The CDR3 coding sequence is TGTGCCAGCAGTTCGACCAGGGGTTATGGCTACACCTTC. Amino acid sequence: CASSSTRGYGYTF.

The gene calls are TRBV18 and TRBJ2-7, with 14 bases that match TRBD2. In germline, CDR1 is KGHSH, CDR2 LQKENI. V shed 5 bases, J shed 2 bases, and the junction held 11 bases outside the gene matches. CDR3 size: 18 residues. Written as DNA, the CDR3 is TGTGCCAGCTCATCACATCCCGGGACTAGCGGGGGAGCCTACGAGCAGTACTTC. Amino acids: CASSSHPGTSGGAYEQYF.

The chain links TRBV7-8 to TRBJ1-5, with 10 bases matching TRBD1. J lost 3 bases, V lost 5 bases, and 4 bases had no gene match. Germline loops: CDR1 SGHVS, CDR2 FQNEAQ. This CDR3 contains 15 residues. In nucleotides, the CDR3 is TGTGCCAGCAGCAAGGGGACAGGGGCCAATCAGCCCCAGCATTTT. It codes for CASSKGTGANQPQHF.

The chain recombines TRBV6-5 with TRBJ2-1; D might be TRBD1 (5 bases). V lost 8 bases and J 0 bases, leaving 14 bases between the germline ends. CDR3 size: 15 residues. The germline V gene encodes CDR1 MNHEY and CDR2 SVGAGI. The CDR3 DNA reads TGTGCCAGCGCCCGCGACAGAAGCTCCTACAATGAGCAGTTCTTC. Protein: CASARDRSSYNEQFF.

The chain has TRBV5-1 and TRBJ2-2; 15 positions match TRBD2. The CDR3 covers 17 residues. Germline V gene data show CDR1 as SGHRS and CDR2 as YFSETQ. The V and J ends lost 4 bases and 6 bases, in that order; junction bases with no gene match: 7. CDR3 DNA sequence: TGCGCCAGCAGCGGCGGACTAGCGGGAGGGCCCGCCGGGGAGCTGTTTTTT. Residues: CASSGGLAGGPAGELFF.

The genes are TRBV9 and TRBJ2-1; 8 bases map to TRBD2. J lost 3 bases, V lost 4 bases, and 6 bases had no gene match. Germline V gene sequence: CDR1 SGDLS, CDR2 YYNGEE. The CDR3 has 15 residues. This chain's CDR3 is CASSMGGRYYNEQFF. The CDR3 DNA reads TGTGCCAGCAGCATGGGCGGGAGGTACTACAATGAGCAGTTCTTC. Complete variable domain (other parts from reference TRBV9 and TRBJ2-1): DSGVTQTPKHLITATGQRVTLRCSPRSGDLSVYWYQQSLDQGLQFLIQYYNGEERAKGNILERFSAQQFPDLHSELNLSSLELGDSALYFCASSMGGRYYNEQFFGPGTRLTVL.